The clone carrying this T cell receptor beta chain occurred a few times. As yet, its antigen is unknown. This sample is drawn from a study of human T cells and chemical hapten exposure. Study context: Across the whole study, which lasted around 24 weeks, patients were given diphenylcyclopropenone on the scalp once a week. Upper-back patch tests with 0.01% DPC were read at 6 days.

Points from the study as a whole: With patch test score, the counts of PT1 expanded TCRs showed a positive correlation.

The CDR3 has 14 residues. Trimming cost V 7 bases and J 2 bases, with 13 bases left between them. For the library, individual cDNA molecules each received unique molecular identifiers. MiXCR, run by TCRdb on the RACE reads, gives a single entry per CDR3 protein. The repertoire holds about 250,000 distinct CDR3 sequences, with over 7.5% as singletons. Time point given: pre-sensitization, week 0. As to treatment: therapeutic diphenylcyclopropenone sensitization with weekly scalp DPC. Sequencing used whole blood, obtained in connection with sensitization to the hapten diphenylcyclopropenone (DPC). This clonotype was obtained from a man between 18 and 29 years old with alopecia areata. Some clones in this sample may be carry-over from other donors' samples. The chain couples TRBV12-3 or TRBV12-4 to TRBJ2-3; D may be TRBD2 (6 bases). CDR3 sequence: CASTIADYTDTQYF. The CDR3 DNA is TGTGCCAGCACCATCGCGGACTACACAGATACGCAGTATTTT.